Listed here is a single T cell receptor (beta chain). Its antigen is still unknown. These data come from a study of Ad26.COV2.S vaccination and SARS-CoV-2 variants. The treatment denotes: approximately 18 received Ad26.COV2.S at low or high dose, single or two shots; roughly five received placebo; per-sample allocation not given. Day 63 after the first vaccine or placebo injection was the time point for sampling. A Boston adult aged 18-55 years was the donor. The shot given was an Ad26 vector that makes Wuhan-strain SARS-CoV-2 spike. The CDR3 covers 16 residues. V shed 4 bases, J shed 8 bases, and the junction held 5 bases outside the gene matches. Looked up from germline, CDR1 is KGHDR and CDR2 is SFDVKD. Some clones are missing from TCRdb's copy, which holds only in-frame ones; the method was immunoSEQ multiplex PCR. The sample lists 500,000 or so clones; 89% were seen once. The study's findings and limits: Once vaccination had occurred, spike-specific CD8+ and CD4+ T cell responses reportedly showed substantial breadth. Analyses that measured TCR breadth and depth may have underestimated total T cell responses.

This sequence joins TRBV24-1 and TRBJ2-1, with 15 bases identical to TRBD2. The clonotype was recovered from a person aged 18-65 years who received the Ad26.COV2.S COVID-19 vaccine or a placebo. The sequenced sample was peripheral blood, obtained in a trial of Ad26.COV2.S vaccine versus placebo. The DNA for the CDR3 is TGTGCCACCAGTGACCATGGACTAGCGGGAGGGTATGAGCAGTTCTTC. This encodes CATSDHGLAGGYEQFF.